Below are 9 T cell receptor beta chains sequenced from a single sample in a study of blood T cell repertoires in COVID-19 (dated by TCRdb to the early 2020s). The library was prepared using the immunoSEQ multiplex PCR assay. Imported from immuneACCESS, the table was reduced by TCRdb to in-frame sequences with V and J called. These copies leave out some clones; in studies compared against another copy, an unresolved V gene accounts for under half, and the cause of the remainder is not known. This sample gives about 96,000 clones in total; over 85% of them show up just once. Roughly 4.2% of the sample rests with the top ten. What was sequenced was peripheral blood. These receptors were taken from a human donor with COVID-19, enrolled during active disease. The donor label of this sample is uncertain.

The gene calls are TRBV6-4 and TRBJ2-7, with 13 positions matching TRBD2. Germline CDR1 is MRHNA and CDR2 is SNTAGT. V was pared by 6 bases and J by 3 bases, with 11 bases of the junction left unmatched. The CDR3 is 17 residues long. CDR3 region: CASRFLLGLAGDYEQYF. The DNA for the CDR3 is TGTGCCAGCAGGTTTTTACTCGGACTAGCGGGAGACTACGAGCAGTACTTC.

The rearrangement links TRBV24-1 to TRBJ2-7; the match to TRBD1 covers 10 bases. The trim removed 8 bases at V and 2 bases at J, leaving 5 bases unmatched. The germline gives CDR1 KGHDR, CDR2 SFDVKD. CDR3 size: 14 residues. The CDR3 nucleotides read TGTGCCACCACACCGGACAGGGGGGCCTACGAGCAGTACTTC. Residues: CATTPDRGAYEQYF.

The chain combines TRBV12-5 with TRBJ2-1, with TRBD1 matching 7 bases. V was pared by 6 bases and J by 6 bases, with 5 bases of the junction left unmatched. In germline, CDR1 is LGHNT, CDR2 FRNRAP. The CDR3 totals 13 residues. The CDR3 DNA reads as TGTGCTAGTGGGGGACAGTTTCTCAATGAGCAGTTCTTC. Its translation is CASGGQFLNEQFF.

CDR3 loop: CASSPGNSYEQYF. CDR3 nucleotides: TGTGCCAGCAGCCCAGGGAATTCCTACGAGCAGTACTTC. The V and J genes are TRBV9 and TRBJ2-7; the D gene is possibly TRBD1 (5 bases). The CDR3 spans 13 residues. Germline V gives CDR1 SGDLS, CDR2 YYNGEE. V lost 4 bases and J 1 base, leaving 9 bases between the germline ends. The full variable domain, its missing parts supplied by reference TRBV9 and TRBJ2-7, is DSGVTQTPKHLITATGQRVTLRCSPRSGDLSVYWYQQSLDQGLQFLIQYYNGEERAKGNILERFSAQQFPDLHSELNLSSLELGDSALYFCASSPGNSYEQYFGPGTRLTVT.

The chain's CDR3 is CASSSTGGTNEKLFF. DNA for the CDR3: TGTGCCAGCAGCTCCACAGGGGGCACTAATGAAAAACTGTTTTTT. The rearrangement uses TRBV7-9 and TRBJ1-4; 9 bases are shared with TRBD1. Per the germline V gene, CDR1 is SEHNR and CDR2 is FQNEAQ (reference sequence). V shed 4 bases and J 2 bases; nucleotides not matched to a gene: 2. The CDR3 extends over 15 amino acids.

The V call is TRBV11-2, the J call TRBJ1-1, with a weak D call TRBD1 (6 bases). This CDR3 has 14 amino acids. V was trimmed by 1 base and J by 7 bases, leaving 13 bases between them. Germline values: CDR1 SGHAT, CDR2 FQNNGV. Here the CDR3 DNA reads TGTGCCAGCAGCTTAGGGACAGATCGTATTGAAGCTTTCTTT. Its translation: CASSLGTDRIEAFF.

The chain links TRBV15 to TRBJ1-2; tentative D call: TRBD1 (6 bases). V dropped 1 base and J dropped 8 bases, with 14 bases sitting between them. Germline V gene sequence: CDR1 LNHNV, CDR2 YYDKDF (reference sequence). The CDR3 totals 14 residues. CDR3 in amino acids: CATSRGQDLGGYTF. The CDR3 DNA is TGTGCCACCAGCAGAGGACAGGATCTGGGGGGCTACACCTTC. Complete variable domain (other parts from reference TRBV15 and TRBJ1-2): DAMVIQNPRYQVTQFGKPVTLSCSQTLNHNVMYWYQQKSSQAPKLLFHYYDKDFNNEADTPDNFQSRRPNTSFCFLDIRSPGLGDTAMYLCATSRGQDLGGYTFGSGTRLTVV.

This chain links TRBV7-9 with TRBJ2-3, with TRBD2 identical over 12 bases. Germline assignment: CDR1 SEHNR and CDR2 FQNEAQ (reference sequence). The CDR3 spans 15 residues. J lost 1 base, V lost 5 bases, and 1 base had no gene match. The CDR3 region is CASSRTSGGTDTQYF. For the CDR3, the DNA is TGTGCCAGCAGCCGGACTAGCGGGGGCACAGATACGCAGTATTTT. The variable domain in full, with the rest retrieved from reference TRBV7-9 and TRBJ2-3, is DTGVSQNPRHKITKRGQNVTFRCDPISEHNRLYWYRQTLGQGPEFLTYFQNEAQLEKSRLLSDRFSAERPKGSFSTLEIQRTEQGDSAMYLCASSRTSGGTDTQYFGPGTRLTVL.

The rearrangement links TRBV6-5 to TRBJ2-7, with TRBD1 matching 7 bases. Germline assignment: CDR1 MNHEY and CDR2 SVGAGI. The CDR3 runs 15 residues. The trim removed 7 bases at V and 3 bases at J, leaving 12 bases unmatched. CDR3 bases: TGTGCCAGCAATGTGGCAGGGGGTCAGGGCTACGAGCAGTACTTC. Translating gives CASNVAGGQGYEQYF.